The clone carrying this T cell receptor beta chain is judged large. Its antigen is not known. The TRBV12-4/TRBJ1-2 clonotypes were amplified using barcode primers with ligated adaptors. TCRdb itself ran the multiplex PCR reads through MiXCR, one entry per CDR3 protein. This sample's table has 90 to 95 distinct CDR3 sequences. Study outcomes and limitations: Greatest tumor Treg TCR overlap was with tumor naive CD4+ cells. The TCR gene usage of tumor memory CD4+ T cells clustered together with blood and lymph node memory CD4+ cells and with lymph node naive CD4+ cells.

V was shortened by 5 bases and J by 6 bases, with 10 bases between the two germline ends. The CDR3 consists of 12 residues. Treg sorting used a CD4+CD25+CD127-/low gate. The chain is built from TRBV12-3 or TRBV12-4 and TRBJ1-2; D uncertain. Sequencing used tumor-infiltrating Tregs sorted from the breast tumor. The sequence came from a female donor with breast cancer. The CDR3 here is CASSLHYNGYTF. In DNA form, the CDR3 reads TGTGCCAGCAGTCTCCACTATAATGGCTACACCTTC.